The T cell receptor beta chain described here comes from a study of long-term antiretroviral therapy in people with HIV. The assay used was immunoSEQ (version v3.0), run at survey level. Profiled with immunoSEQ multiplex PCR; TCRdb holds only in-frame clones, not every one. In the table there are 25,000 or so clones, 70% to 85% of which are singletons. The count of this clone is one. The CDR3 extends over 15 amino acids. Germline lookup yields CDR1 SNHLY and CDR2 FYNNEI. With 1 base removed from V and 2 bases from J, the gap between germline ends came to 10 bases. Sample: unsorted PBMCs, taken 0.8 years before starting antiretroviral therapy. The clonotype originates from a man younger than 35 with HIV. This chain uses TRBV2 with TRBJ2-3; D uncertain. The CDR3 region is CASSEVSQFTDTQYF. The CDR3 coding sequence is TGTGCCAGCAGTGAAGTTAGCCAGTTCACAGATACGCAGTATTTT.